This T cell receptor (beta chain) was retrieved from a study of T cells in Graves' hyperthyroidism and ophthalmopathy. V dropped 3 bases and J dropped 8 bases, with 17 bases sitting between them. This CDR3 is 15 amino acids long. CDR1 and CDR2 from the germline V gene are SEHNR and FQNEAQ (reference sequence). RNA transcripts served as the template for amplifying TCR beta CDR3 regions. HTBI primers were used for first-round RT-PCR of the TCR CDR3. TCRdb re-derived calls from the multiplex PCR reads in MiXCR, one entry per CDR3 protein. The sample includes a few hundred thousand distinct CDR3 sequences, approximately 14% of them seen just once. This clonotype has a handful of counts.

This TCR was recovered from a woman aged 30 to 39 with Graves' hyperthyroidism. Material: blood. The chain links TRBV7-9 to TRBJ2-1; D tentatively fits TRBD1 or TRBD2 (6 bases each). DNA of the CDR3: TGTGCCAGCAGCTTTTTATATGAGGGGGGCGATGAGCAGTTCTTC. Protein: CASSFLYEGGDEQFF.